This T cell receptor (beta chain) was identified in a study of T cells in Graves' hyperthyroidism and ophthalmopathy. CDR3 length: 15 residues. Germline CDR1 SGHTA, CDR2 FQGTGA. Trimming removed 6 bases at V and 3 bases at J, with 17 bases between. Graves' hyperthyroidism was deemed stable given no ophthalmopathy progression within 18 months. In this sample, this clonotype turned up a few times. Its antigen remains unknown. General study results and limits: Ophthalmopathy, which appeared later, was predicted by the model a median roughly 6.6 months before onset.

RNA transcripts gave rise to amplified TCR beta CDR3 regions. Initially, a first-round RT-PCR of the TCR CDR3 employed the HTBI primer set. TCRdb used MiXCR to reprocess the multiplex PCR reads, holding one entry per CDR3 protein. The table lists roughly 840,000 distinct CDR3 sequences, about 38% of them singletons. The sequencing sample was made of blood. This TCR was sampled from a man between 18 and 29 years old with Graves' hyperthyroidism. The chain uses TRBV7-3 and TRBJ1-1; possibly TRBD1 for D (6 bases). The CDR3 nucleotides read TGTGCCAGCAGTTCGGACTGGGGGGCACACACTGAAGCTTTCTTT. It is translated as CASSSDWGAHTEAFF.